Listed below are T cell receptor beta chains from one sample, sequenced in a study of T cells in Graves' hyperthyroidism and ophthalmopathy. TCRdb fed the multiplex PCR reads into MiXCR, producing one record per CDR3 protein. Of 390,000 or so distinct CDR3 sequences listed, roughly 15% are singletons. Sequenced sample: blood. Source of these receptors: a man between 18 and 29 years old with Graves' ophthalmopathy. The CDR3 runs from the conserved cysteine through the conserved F or W. D genes are given only for firm matches. Clone size is not always given. Where it is, it says once, few, many or a class for expanded clones.

CDR3 length	clone size	V gene	J gene	D gene	CDR3 DNA	CDR3 protein
16	many	TRBV30	TRBJ2-6	TRBD1	TGTGCCTGGACCAGAGGGGGCGAATCTGGGGCCAACGTCCTGACTTTC	CAWTRGGESGANVLTF
17	many	TRBV11-2	TRBJ2-3	TRBD2	TGTGCCAGCAGCTTCCTAGCGGGAGATTGGGTCACAGATACGCAGTATTTT	CASSFLAGDWVTDTQYF
12	many	TRBV30	TRBJ2-7	NA	TGTGCCTGGAGTGTGCAGAGCTACGAGCAGTACTTC	CAWSVQSYEQYF
15	NA	TRBV7-3	TRBJ2-7	NA	TGTGCCAGCAGCCCCCTGGGGGGCATAAGTGGGGAGCAGTACTTC	CASSPLGGISGEQYF
12	many	TRBV7-3	TRBJ2-5	NA	TGTGCCAGCAGCCACCCAGGGGAGACCCAGTACTTC	CASSHPGETQYF
15	many	TRBV5-1	TRBJ2-1	TRBD1	TGCGCCAGCAGCCCCCGGACAGGGGGCTTGAGTGAGCAGTTCTTC	CASSPRTGGLSEQFF
14	many	TRBV7-9	TRBJ2-7	NA	TGTGCCAGCAGCCAACCCGGGCCGTCCTACGAGCAGTACTTC	CASSQPGPSYEQYF
15	many	TRBV9	TRBJ2-7	NA	TGTGCCAGCAGCGTAGGGCTCCCAAGCTCCTACGAGCAGTACTTC	CASSVGLPSSYEQYF
12	few	TRBV7-9	TRBJ2-1	NA	TGTGCCAGCAGCTCCACCGACTCCCCCTGGTTCTTC	CASSSTDSPWFF
14	NA	TRBV5-6	TRBJ1-6	NA	TGTGCCAGCGGCAGCCTCTCCTATAATTCACCCCTCCACTTT	CASGSLSYNSPLHF
17	once	TRBV4-1	TRBJ1-5	TRBD1	TGCGCCAGCAGCCAAGATCCTGGGACAGGGAGAAATCAGCCCCAGCATTTT	CASSQDPGTGRNQPQHF
13	many	TRBV27	TRBJ1-6	NA	TGTGCCAGCAGTTTTGGGCAGTTAGCACCCCTCCACTTT	CASSFGQLAPLHF
15	few	TRBV6-5	TRBJ2-1	NA	TGTGCCAGCAGTTACTCTGGGGGTACCAACAATGAGCAGTTCTTC	CASSYSGGTNNEQFF
13	NA	TRBV4-1	TRBJ2-3	NA	TGCGCCAGCAGCCAAGATGGGGTGGGTACGCAGTATTTT	CASSQDGVGTQYF
13	many	TRBV30	TRBJ1-2	NA	TGTGCCTGGAGGGCTGCAACTAACTATGGCTACACCTTC	CAWRAATNYGYTF
14	many	TRBV18	TRBJ2-2	NA	TGTGCCAGCTCACCAAAGGGAAGCACCGGGGAGCTGTTTTTT	CASSPKGSTGELFF
13	many	TRBV2	TRBJ2-7	NA	TGTGCCAGCAGTGGCGGACAGTTCTACGAGCAGTACTTC	CASSGGQFYEQYF
13	many	TRBV27	TRBJ2-1	NA	TGTGCCAGCAGTTTATCTAGTATCCATGAGCAGTTCTTC	CASSLSSIHEQFF
16	few	TRBV18	TRBJ2-5	NA	TGTGCCAGCTCACCACCTTCGCAGGCGGTAGGGGAGACCCAGTACTTC	CASSPPSQAVGETQYF
14	many	TRBV30	TRBJ2-7	TRBD2	TGTGCCTGGAGTGGAGCTAGCGGAAACTACGAGCAGTACTTC	CAWSGASGNYEQYF
17	NA	TRBV19	TRBJ2-4	TRBD2	TGTGCCAGTAGTGCAATGACTAGCGGGAGTGCCAAAAACATTCAGTACTTC	CASSAMTSGSAKNIQYF
15	many	TRBV2	TRBJ2-1	TRBD2	TGTGCCAGCAGTGAAGAAGCGGGGGGGTTCAATGAGCAGTTCTTC	CASSEEAGGFNEQFF
13	many	TRBV2	TRBJ2-5	NA	TGTGCCAGCAGGCAGGGGAATTTGGAGACCCAGTACTTC	CASRQGNLETQYF
12	many	TRBV6-2/TRBV6-3	TRBJ2-7	NA	TGTGCCAGCAGGTTCGGGACATTCGAGCAGTACTTC	CASRFGTFEQYF
15	many	TRBV2	TRBJ2-4	NA	TGTGCCAGCAAAAGGGAGGGGGCGGCCAAAAACATTCAGTACTTC	CASKREGAAKNIQYF
13	many	TRBV4-1	TRBJ2-3	TRBD2	TGCGCCAGCAGCCTGGGGAGGGAGAATACGCAGTATTTT	CASSLGRENTQYF
12	many	TRBV2	TRBJ2-2	NA	TGTGCCAGCAGAGACCGCACCGGGGAGCTGTTTTTT	CASRDRTGELFF